Following are 15 T cell receptor beta chains from one sample sequenced in a study of blood T cell repertoires in COVID-19. The repertoire was sequenced with immunoSEQ multiplex PCR; TCRdb's copy has only in-frame clones and lacks some. The data hold approximately 150,000 clones, with about nine tenths observed a single time. The sample consisted of peripheral blood. The receptors were gathered from an older woman with active or convalescent COVID-19.

The rearrangement uses TRBV27 and TRBJ2-7, with TRBD2 matching over 8 bases. CDR1 MNHEY and CDR2 SMNVEV come from the germline V gene (reference sequence). The CDR3 spans 19 residues. The junction had 13 bases not matched to a gene; V was cut back by 0 bases and J by 0 bases. The CDR3 sequence is CASSLSSPWAGGPSYEQYF. Written as DNA, the CDR3 is TGTGCCAGCAGTTTATCGAGCCCCTGGGCGGGGGGTCCCTCCTACGAGCAGTACTTC.

This chain uses TRBV10-3 with TRBJ2-1; 8 bases fit TRBD2. This CDR3 comprises 15 residues. J was trimmed by 4 bases and V by 3 bases; bases with no gene match: 5. From germline, CDR1 is ENHRY and CDR2 SYGVKD. The CDR3, as DNA: TGTGCCATCAGTGATGGGGCTAGCGGGTACAATGAGCAGTTCTTC. Encoded protein: CAISDGASGYNEQFF.

The J gene is TRBJ1-6, the V gene TRBV9; D unclear. Germline lookup yields CDR1 SGDLS and CDR2 YYNGEE. This CDR3 has 15 amino acids. The V and J ends lost 4 bases and 10 bases respectively, with 18 bases between them. The CDR3 reads CASSSIDRGGSPLHF. The CDR3 nucleotides are TGTGCCAGCAGCTCCATCGACCGGGGAGGATCACCCCTCCACTTT.

The gene calls are TRBV7-9 and TRBJ1-6; no definite D call. Per the germline V gene, CDR1 is SEHNR and CDR2 is FQNEAQ (reference sequence). V dropped 1 base and J dropped 0 bases, with 13 bases sitting between them. The CDR3 contains 18 residues. CDR3 protein: CASSLVQVLSSYNSPLHF. The CDR3 DNA follows: TGTGCCAGCAGCTTAGTGCAGGTCCTGAGCTCCTATAATTCACCCCTCCACTTT.

The chain has TRBV12-3 or TRBV12-4 and TRBJ1-3, with D unclear. This CDR3 has 11 residues. The ends were cut back, 8 bases at V and 9 bases at J, with 11 bases in the middle. Here the CDR3 reads CASDFYSTIYF. The CDR3 coding sequence is TGTGCCAGCGATTTCTATAGCACCATATATTTT.

This chain joins TRBV6-5 and TRBJ2-1, with TRBD1 matching over 7 bases. Per the germline V gene, CDR1 is MNHEY and CDR2 is SVGAGI. V was pared by 2 bases and J by 6 bases, with 7 bases of the junction left unmatched. The CDR3 is 15 amino acids. CDR3 nucleotide sequence: TGTGCCAGCAGTTACGGAATACAGGGGATCAATGAGCAGTTCTTC. Its protein product is CASSYGIQGINEQFF.

This rearrangement joins TRBV5-1 to TRBJ2-1; TRBD1 might be the D (6 bases). There are 13 residues in the CDR3. Deletions cut 6 bases from V and 4 bases from J, with 11 bases between. CDR1 and CDR2 from the germline V gene are SGHRS and YFSETQ. CDR3 protein: CASMTGQYNEQFF. The DNA for the CDR3 is TGCGCCAGCATGACAGGCCAATACAATGAGCAGTTCTTC. Full variable domain (outside the CDR3, taken from reference TRBV5-1 and TRBJ2-1): KAGVTQTPRYLIKTRGQQVTLSCSPISGHRSVSWYQQTPGQGLQFLFEYFSETQRNKGNFPGRFSGRQFSNSRSEMNVSTLELGDSALYLCASMTGQYNEQFFGPGTRLTVL.

The chain has TRBV7-2 and TRBJ2-5; 8 bases line up with TRBD2. Germline loops: CDR1 SGHTA, CDR2 FQGNSA. V gave up 5 bases and J gave up 1 base; unmatched junction bases: 3. CDR3 length: 14 amino acids. The CDR3 reads CASSRSGIQETQYF. The CDR3 nucleotides are TGTGCCAGCAGCCGTAGCGGGATCCAAGAGACCCAGTACTTC.

The chain uses TRBV19 and TRBJ1-3, with 8 bases matching TRBD1. The CDR3 runs 13 residues. Germline CDR1 and CDR2: LNHDA and SQIVND (reference sequence). V dropped 8 bases and J dropped 4; count of bases not matched to a gene: 4. The CDR3 bases are TGTGCCAGTGGACAGGGTCCAGGAAACACCATATATTTT. Its translation: CASGQGPGNTIYF.

This chain uses TRBV15 with TRBJ1-5; tentative D call: TRBD1 (5 bases). Germline assignment: CDR1 LNHNV and CDR2 YYDKDF (reference sequence). V dropped 3 bases and J dropped 3 bases, with 18 bases sitting between them. CDR3 length equals 17 residues. The CDR3 is CATSRGRGGENNQPQHF. CDR3 coding DNA: TGTGCCACCAGCAGGGGACGGGGGGGTGAGAACAATCAGCCCCAGCATTTT.

The chain couples TRBV6-5 to TRBJ2-3, with D hard to call. The CDR3 runs 11 residues. The V gene's germline CDR1 is MNHEY and CDR2 SVGAGI. The V end was cut by 6 bases, the J end by 2 bases, with 3 bases between. The CDR3 is CASRYTDTQYF. In DNA, the CDR3 is TGTGCCAGCAGGTACACAGATACGCAGTATTTT.

V gene TRBV19 combines with J gene TRBJ2-1, with 8 nucleotides matching TRBD2. The length of the CDR3 is 14 residues. Trimming cost V 1 base and J 8 bases; bases outside gene matches: 4. Germline V gives CDR1 LNHDA, CDR2 SQIVND (reference sequence). Here the CDR3 reads CASSIAGGLDEQFF. In DNA form, the CDR3 reads TGTGCCAGTAGTATAGCGGGGGGGCTGGATGAGCAGTTCTTC.

This chain joins TRBV4-3 and TRBJ2-7; 7 bases line up with TRBD1. Germline lookup yields CDR1 LGHNA and CDR2 YSLEER. V gave up 1 base and J gave up 2 bases; unmatched junction bases: 5. The CDR3 spans 15 residues. The CDR3 sequence is CASSQAEGGPYEQYF. The CDR3 DNA reads TGCGCCAGCAGCCAAGCTGAAGGGGGCCCCTACGAGCAGTACTTC.

J is TRBJ2-3 and V is TRBV5-8; D ambiguous. The CDR3 spans 14 residues. Between the trimmed V and J ends, which lost 0 bases and 4 bases, there was a span of 9 bases. The V gene's germline CDR1 is SGHTS and CDR2 YDEGEE. The DNA for the CDR3 is TGTGCCAGCAGCTTGGTACCGGTACCAGATACGCAGTATTTT. Translated, it gives CASSLVPVPDTQYF.

Comment on this clone: At the DNA level, this CDR3 is encoded by other sequences in the same sample as well. The V and J genes are TRBV19 and TRBJ2-1; 11 nucleotides agree with TRBD2. Germline values: CDR1 LNHDA, CDR2 SQIVND (reference sequence). J gave up 7 bases and V 5 bases, and 13 bases lay outside the gene matches. This CDR3 is 17 amino acids long. CDR3 protein: CASSPLLLAGGGNEQFF. CDR3 DNA sequence: TGTGCCAGTAGTCCCCTCTTGCTAGCGGGGGGAGGGAATGAGCAGTTCTTC.